This T cell receptor (beta chain) was identified during a study of T cell repertoires in cytomegalovirus infection. Whole-study findings and limits: The study found HLA-C-restricted CMV-specific TCR beta clonotypes dominating the ex vivo response.

This clonotype occurred a few times. The target antigen is unknown. The ends lost 0 bases at V and 6 bases at J; junction bases unmatched: 7. The germline gives CDR1 LGHNT, CDR2 FRNRAP. CDR3 size: 15 residues. In TCRdb, the reads were re-called with MiXCR into one record per CDR3 protein. The profile shows about 180,000 distinct CDR3 sequences, about 20% of them singletons. The gene calls are TRBV12-5 and TRBJ1-2; 7 bases line up with TRBD1. Source: CD8+ T cells from cultured PBMCs, taken from culture after CMV antigen stimulation. The sequence was obtained from a human donor in good health (CMV status not recorded). Some clones in this sample may be carry-over from other donors' samples. CDR3 sequence: CASGLVREGGDGYTF. The CDR3 region has the DNA TGTGCTAGTGGTTTGGTACGAGAAGGGGGCGATGGCTACACCTTC.